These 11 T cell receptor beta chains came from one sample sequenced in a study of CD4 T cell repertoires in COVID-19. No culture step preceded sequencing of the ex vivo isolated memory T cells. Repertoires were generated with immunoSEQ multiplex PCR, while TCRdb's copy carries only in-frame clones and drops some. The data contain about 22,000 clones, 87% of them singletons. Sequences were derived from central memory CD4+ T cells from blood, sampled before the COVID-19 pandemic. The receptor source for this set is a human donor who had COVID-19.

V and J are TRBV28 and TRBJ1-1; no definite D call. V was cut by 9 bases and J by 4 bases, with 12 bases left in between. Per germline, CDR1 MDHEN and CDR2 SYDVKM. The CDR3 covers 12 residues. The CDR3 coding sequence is TGTGCCAGTTGTAGAGGAGTCACTGAAGCTTTCTTT. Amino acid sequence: CASCRGVTEAFF.

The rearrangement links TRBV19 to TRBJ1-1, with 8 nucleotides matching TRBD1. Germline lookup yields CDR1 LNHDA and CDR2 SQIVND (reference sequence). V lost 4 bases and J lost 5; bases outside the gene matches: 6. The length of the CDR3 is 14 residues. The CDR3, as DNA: TGTGCCAGTAGTACACCAGGGGGCTGGACTGAAGCTTTCTTT. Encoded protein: CASSTPGGWTEAFF. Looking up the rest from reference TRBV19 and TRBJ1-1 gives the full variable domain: DGGITQSPKYLFRKEGQNVTLSCEQNLNHDAMYWYRQDPGQGLRLIYYSQIVNDFQKGDIAEGYSVSREKKESFPLTVTSAQKNPTAFYLCASSTPGGWTEAFFGQGTRLTVV.

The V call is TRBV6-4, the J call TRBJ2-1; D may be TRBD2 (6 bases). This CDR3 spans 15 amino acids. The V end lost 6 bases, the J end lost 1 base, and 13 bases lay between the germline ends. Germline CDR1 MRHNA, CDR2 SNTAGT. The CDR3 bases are TGTGCCAGCAGCGAACGACTAGATTCCTACAATGAGCAGTTCTTC. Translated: CASSERLDSYNEQFF.

The chain's CDR3 is CASSLRTGAVGTQYF. In DNA form, the CDR3 reads TGTGCCAGCAGTTTAAGGACAGGGGCCGTCGGGACCCAGTACTTC. The V gene is TRBV27, the J gene TRBJ2-5, with 9 bases that match TRBD1. This CDR3 comprises 15 residues. Germline trimming cut 2 bases from V and 7 bases from J; bases unmatched to any gene: 8. CDR1 MNHEY and CDR2 SMNVEV come from the germline V gene (reference sequence).

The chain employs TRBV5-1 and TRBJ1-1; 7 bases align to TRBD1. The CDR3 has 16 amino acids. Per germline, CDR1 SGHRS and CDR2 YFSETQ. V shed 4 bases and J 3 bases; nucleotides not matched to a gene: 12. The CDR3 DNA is TGCGCCAGCAGCGCAACAGGGGCCCGAGGATACACTGAAGCTTTCTTT. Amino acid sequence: CASSATGARGYTEAFF.

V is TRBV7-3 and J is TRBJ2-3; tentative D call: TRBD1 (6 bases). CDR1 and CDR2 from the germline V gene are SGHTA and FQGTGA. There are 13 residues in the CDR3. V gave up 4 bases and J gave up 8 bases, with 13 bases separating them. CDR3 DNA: TGTGCCAGCAGCTCGGGGTTAGGGGGTACGCAGTATTTT. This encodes CASSSGLGGTQYF.

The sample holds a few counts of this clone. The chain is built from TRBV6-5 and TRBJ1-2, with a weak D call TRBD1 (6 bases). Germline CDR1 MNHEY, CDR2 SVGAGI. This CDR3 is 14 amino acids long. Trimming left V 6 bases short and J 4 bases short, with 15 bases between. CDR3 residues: CASSSVGGGYGYTF. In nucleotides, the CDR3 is TGTGCCAGCAGCTCCGTTGGGGGCGGCTATGGCTACACCTTC.

This chain's CDR3 is CASSLIAGELFF. In DNA, the CDR3 is TGTGCCAGCAGTTTAATAGCCGGGGAGCTGTTTTTT. The chain has TRBV28 and TRBJ2-2; D not resolved. The CDR3 spans 12 residues. CDR1 and CDR2 from the germline V gene are MDHEN and SYDVKM. V lost 2 bases to trimming and J lost 6 bases, with 4 bases between them.

This CDR3 reads CASSQVDRDVETQYF. CDR3 in DNA: TGTGCCAGCAGCCAAGTCGACAGGGATGTAGAGACCCAGTACTTC. The genes are TRBV4-2 and TRBJ2-5; 7 bases map to TRBD1. V shed 1 base and J 4 bases; nucleotides not matched to a gene: 6. There are 15 residues in the CDR3. The germline gives CDR1 LGHNA, CDR2 YNFKEQ.

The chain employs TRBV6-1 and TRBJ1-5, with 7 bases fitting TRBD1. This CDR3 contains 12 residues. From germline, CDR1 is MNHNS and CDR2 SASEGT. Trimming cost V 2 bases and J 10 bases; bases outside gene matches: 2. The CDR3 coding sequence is TGTGCCAGCAGTGAACAGGGGGAACCCCAGCATTTT. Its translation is CASSEQGEPQHF.

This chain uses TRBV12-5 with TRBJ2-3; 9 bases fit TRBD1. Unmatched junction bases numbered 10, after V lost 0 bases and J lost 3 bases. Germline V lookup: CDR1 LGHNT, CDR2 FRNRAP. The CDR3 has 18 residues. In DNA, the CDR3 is TGTGCTAGTGGTTTGGTACCACAAAGGGACAGGGAAACAGATACGCAGTATTTT. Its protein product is CASGLVPQRDRETDTQYF. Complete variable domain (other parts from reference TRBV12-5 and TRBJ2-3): DARVTQTPRHKVTEMGQEVTMRCQPILGHNTVFWYRQTMMQGLELLAYFRNRAPLDDSGMPKDRFSAEMPDATLATLKIQPSEPRDSAVYFCASGLVPQRDRETDTQYFGPGTRLTVL.